Listed here are 26 T cell receptor beta chains from one sample, sequenced in a study of blood T cell repertoires in COVID-19. Here immunoSEQ multiplex PCR was the method, and the copy in TCRdb shows in-frame clones only, minus some. This table has roughly 360,000 clones, 88% appearing once. What was sequenced was PBMCs or T cells enriched from blood (not recorded which). The receptors stem from a woman aged 25-40 years with acute COVID-19.

Of note for this clone: Other nucleotide sequences in the sample specify the same CDR3. The chain recombines TRBV7-9 with TRBJ1-2, with D unclear. V lost 1 base to trimming and J lost 5 bases, with 8 bases between them. This CDR3 has 13 residues. Germline loops: CDR1 SEHNR, CDR2 FQNEAQ (reference sequence). This CDR3 is CASSLVGEYGYTF. DNA of the CDR3: TGTGCCAGCAGCTTAGTCGGAGAGTATGGCTACACCTTC. Full variable domain (remainder filled in from reference TRBV7-9 and TRBJ1-2): DTGVSQNPRHKITKRGQNVTFRCDPISEHNRLYWYRQTLGQGPEFLTYFQNEAQLEKSRLLSDRFSAERPKGSFSTLEIQRTEQGDSAMYLCASSLVGEYGYTFGSGTRLTVV.

This clone has a handful of counts. This chain joins TRBV14 and TRBJ2-7; D possibly corresponds to TRBD1 (5 bases). V gave up 4 bases and J gave up 2 bases, with 15 bases separating them. Per the germline V gene, CDR1 is SGHDN and CDR2 is FVKESK. The CDR3 loop spans 15 amino acids. CDR3 bases: TGTGCCAGCAGCCTGCAGGGCTTCGGAACCTACGAGCAGTACTTC. It encodes CASSLQGFGTYEQYF.

The gene calls are TRBV24-1 and TRBJ1-2, with D possibly matching TRBD1 (6 bases). CDR3 length: 14 amino acids. Germline CDR1 and CDR2: KGHDR and SFDVKD. Trimming removed 7 bases from V and 2 bases from J, with 13 bases in between. The chain's CDR3 is CATSHGTHNYGYTF. CDR3 DNA: TGTGCCACCAGCCACGGGACACACAACTATGGCTACACCTTC.

CDR3 protein: CASSQEQGLNEKLFF. The CDR3 DNA is TGCGCCAGCAGCCAAGAACAGGGGCTTAATGAAAAACTGTTTTTT. The V gene is TRBV4-1, the J gene TRBJ1-4; 7 bases fit TRBD1. Germline V gene data show CDR1 as MGHRA and CDR2 as YSYEKL. The CDR3 length is 15 residues. V shed 0 bases and J 4 bases; nucleotides not matched to a gene: 2.

The J gene is TRBJ1-4, the V gene TRBV5-8; a weak D match, TRBD1 (5 bases). CDR3 size: 13 residues. The V end lost 1 base, the J end lost 9 bases, and 10 bases lay between the germline ends. Germline loops: CDR1 SGHTS, CDR2 YDEGEE. The chain's CDR3 is CASSLQGVKKLFF. The CDR3 coding sequence is TGTGCCAGCAGCTTGCAGGGTGTGAAAAAACTGTTTTTT.

This sequence joins TRBV21-1 and TRBJ1-4; the table's D call TRBD1 went unverified against the DNA. TRBV21-1 is labeled a pseudogene. CDR3 size: 11 residues. The DNA for the CDR3 is TGTGCCAGCAGCAACCCAGGTCGCCCGTTTTTT. Its translation: CASSNPGRPFF.

V is TRBV18 and J is TRBJ1-2; D possibly corresponds to TRBD1 (5 bases). Germline assignment: CDR1 KGHSH and CDR2 LQKENI. The CDR3 spans 12 residues. V lost 8 bases and J lost 5, with 12 bases in between. This CDR3 reads CASADTPYGYTF. In DNA form, the CDR3 reads TGTGCCAGCGCGGACACTCCTTATGGCTACACCTTC.

The chain employs TRBV6-5 and TRBJ1-4; the match to TRBD1 covers 9 bases. This CDR3 is built from 15 residues. In germline, CDR1 is MNHEY, CDR2 SVGAGI. V shed 6 bases, J shed 5 bases, and the junction held 7 bases outside the gene matches. CDR3 sequence reads: CASSRDRGSNEKLFF. CDR3 nucleotide sequence: TGTGCCAGCAGCCGCGACAGGGGGTCAAATGAAAAACTGTTTTTT.

This clone was seen a single time. The chain has TRBV28 and TRBJ1-4; 7 bases line up with TRBD1. The V gene end was trimmed by 5 bases and the J gene end by 4 bases; junction bases not matched to a gene: 13. This CDR3 has 17 amino acids. CDR1 MDHEN and CDR2 SYDVKM come from the germline V gene. CDR3: CASSLLTTGLSNEKLFF. CDR3 in DNA: TGTGCCAGCAGTCTCCTGACGACAGGGTTAAGTAATGAAAAACTGTTTTTT.

This chain uses TRBV3-1 (or the pseudogene TRBV3-2) with TRBJ2-1; a weak D match, TRBD2 (7 bases). The V gene lost 2 bases and the J gene lost 0 bases, with 17 bases spanning the gap. This CDR3 has 18 residues. Germline lookup yields CDR1 LGHDT and CDR2 YNNKEL (reference sequence). CDR3 coding DNA: TGTGCCAGCAGCCAATCCCAAGGGGGGGGACCCTCCTACAATGAGCAGTTCTTC. Translating it yields CASSQSQGGGPSYNEQFF.

V gene TRBV2 combines with J gene TRBJ2-1; 8 bases are shared with TRBD2. Trimming removed 6 bases from V and 1 base from J; junction bases left unmatched: 5. The CDR3 has 15 residues. Looked up from germline, CDR1 is SNHLY and CDR2 is FYNNEI. CDR3 in amino acids: CASRPSGGSYNEQFF. The CDR3 bases are TGTGCCAGCAGGCCCAGCGGGGGTTCCTACAATGAGCAGTTCTTC. The variable domain in full, with the rest retrieved from reference TRBV2 and TRBJ2-1, is EPEVTQTPSHQVTQMGQEVILRCVPISNHLYFYWYRQILGQKVEFLVSFYNNEISEKSEIFDDQFSVERPDGSNFTLKIRSTKLEDSAMYFCASRPSGGSYNEQFFGPGTRLTVL.

This clone has a single count. The chain has TRBV30 and TRBJ1-1, with 10 bases that match TRBD1. Germline lookup yields CDR1 GTSNPN and CDR2 SVGIG (reference sequence). The trim removed 1 base at V and 1 base at J, leaving 0 bases unmatched. The length of the CDR3 is 14 residues. CDR3 bases: TGTGCCTGGAGTGGGGACAGGGGGAACACTGAAGCTTTCTTT. It encodes CAWSGDRGNTEAFF.

The chain uses TRBV2 and TRBJ2-7; D may be TRBD2 (5 bases). Per germline, CDR1 SNHLY and CDR2 FYNNEI. This CDR3 spans 14 amino acids. The ends were cut back, 6 bases at V and 0 bases at J, with 12 bases in the middle. CDR3 DNA: TGTGCCAGCAGCCCCGGGATGAGCTCCTACGAGCAGTACTTC. Amino acids: CASSPGMSSYEQYF. The full variable domain, completed using reference TRBV2 and TRBJ2-7, is EPEVTQTPSHQVTQMGQEVILRCVPISNHLYFYWYRQILGQKVEFLVSFYNNEISEKSEIFDDQFSVERPDGSNFTLKIRSTKLEDSAMYFCASSPGMSSYEQYFGPGTRLTVT.

This chain links TRBV9 with TRBJ2-3; no clear D gene. Looked up from germline, CDR1 is SGDLS and CDR2 is YYNGEE. This CDR3 has 14 residues. The ends were cut back, 4 bases at V and 6 bases at J, with 15 bases in the middle. DNA of the CDR3: TGTGCCAGCAGCTTACGGTGGGCCCGGGATACGCAGTATTTT. Its translation is CASSLRWARDTQYF.

The J gene is TRBJ1-4, the V gene TRBV12-3 or TRBV12-4, with D uncertain. V lost 3 bases and J lost 1, with 3 bases in between. This CDR3 region has 13 residues. CDR3 sequence reads: CASSLRTNEKLFF. The DNA for the CDR3 is TGTGCCAGCAGTTTGAGAACTAATGAAAAACTGTTTTTT.

J is TRBJ2-7 and V is TRBV3-1 (or the pseudogene TRBV3-2), with 10 bases that match TRBD2. The length of the CDR3 is 14 residues. Trimming cost V 3 bases and J 3 bases; bases outside gene matches: 2. The V gene's germline CDR1 is LGHDT and CDR2 YNNKEL (reference sequence). For the CDR3, the DNA is TGTGCCAGCAGCCACGGACTAGCGGTCTACGAGCAGTACTTC. It is translated as CASSHGLAVYEQYF.

This sequence joins TRBV7-3 and TRBJ1-1, with D tentatively TRBD1 (6 bases). The CDR3 is 13 amino acids. Trimming took off 0 bases at V and 4 bases at J, with 6 bases between the two ends. CDR1 and CDR2 (germline): SGHTA, FQGTGA. The CDR3 reads CASSLTGATEAFF. DNA for the CDR3: TGTGCCAGCAGCTTAACGGGGGCCACTGAAGCTTTCTTT.

This clone has a single count. The rearrangement links TRBV10-3 to TRBJ2-3; TRBD1 aligns across 8 bases. The CDR3 sequence is 13 residues long. From germline, CDR1 is ENHRY and CDR2 SYGVKD. V lost 7 bases and J lost 3; bases outside the gene matches: 3. CDR3 DNA: TGTGCCATCACAGGGGGCTCTACAGATACGCAGTATTTT. Translation gives CAITGGSTDTQYF.

The V and J genes are TRBV3-1 (or the pseudogene TRBV3-2) and TRBJ2-7; 10 bases line up with TRBD1. Germline lookup yields CDR1 LGHDT and CDR2 YNNKEL (reference sequence). V shed 2 bases, J shed 4 bases, and the junction held 2 bases outside the gene matches. CDR3 length equals 14 residues. The CDR3 sequence: CASSQPGQGYEQYF. The CDR3 coding sequence is TGTGCCAGCAGCCAACCGGGACAGGGGTACGAGCAGTACTTC.

This clone was seen only once. The V call is TRBV2, the J call TRBJ2-5; 9 bases align to TRBD1. From germline, CDR1 is SNHLY and CDR2 FYNNEI. After removal of 8 bases from V and 5 bases from J, the junction contained 6 bases not matched to a gene. The length of the CDR3 is 13 residues. This CDR3 is CASAGDRDETQYF. DNA of the CDR3: TGTGCCAGCGCTGGGGACAGGGATGAGACCCAGTACTTC.

The chain carries TRBV7-3 and TRBJ2-1, with TRBD2 matching over 9 bases. There are 15 residues in the CDR3. The trim removed 5 bases at V and 2 bases at J, leaving 4 bases unmatched. Germline lookup yields CDR1 SGHTA and CDR2 FQGTGA. CDR3 protein: CASSPAGGAYNEQFF. Here the CDR3 DNA reads TGTGCCAGCAGCCCAGCGGGGGGTGCCTACAATGAGCAGTTCTTC. Together with reference TRBV7-3 and TRBJ2-1, the CDR3 gives the full variable domain: GAGVSQTPSNKVTEKGKYVELRCDPISGHTALYWYRQSLGQGPEFLIYFQGTGAADDSGLPNDRFFAVRPEGSVSTLKIQRTERGDSAVYLCASSPAGGAYNEQFFGPGTRLTVL.

The chain employs TRBV27 and TRBJ1-2; 7 positions agree with TRBD1. Germline V gene lookup returns CDR1 MNHEY and CDR2 SMNVEV (reference sequence). This CDR3 contains 16 residues. V was pared by 2 bases and J by 6 bases, with 12 bases of the junction left unmatched. CDR3 residues: CASSLRSPGTADGYTF. The DNA of the CDR3 is TGTGCCAGCAGTTTACGGAGCCCCGGGACAGCAGATGGCTACACCTTC.

The chain carries TRBV7-8 and TRBJ1-5, with D possibly TRBD1 on 5 matching bases. Deletions cut 6 bases from V and 2 bases from J, with 14 bases between. The CDR3 loop spans 15 amino acids. In germline, CDR1 is SGHVS, CDR2 FQNEAQ. The CDR3 sequence: CASSGGIGGNQPQHF. The CDR3 DNA sequence: TGTGCCAGCAGTGGGGGGATAGGAGGCAATCAGCCCCAGCATTTT.

This chain connects TRBV19 to TRBJ2-2; TRBD2 aligns across 10 bases. The germline V gene encodes CDR1 LNHDA and CDR2 SQIVND (reference sequence). The CDR3 sequence is 14 residues long. The trim removed 7 bases at V and 4 bases at J, leaving 3 bases unmatched. The CDR3 is CASIASGSTGELFF. Here the CDR3 DNA reads TGTGCCAGTATTGCTAGCGGGAGCACCGGGGAGCTGTTTTTT.

The V gene is TRBV30, the J gene TRBJ1-5; possible D gene TRBD1, 5 bases. Germline lookup yields CDR1 GTSNPN and CDR2 SVGIG (reference sequence). This CDR3 comprises 14 residues. V lost 1 base, J lost 2 bases, and 9 bases lay in between. The CDR3 protein is CAWSEGVGNQPQHF. The DNA of the CDR3 is TGTGCCTGGAGTGAAGGGGTCGGCAATCAGCCCCAGCATTTT.

The chain joins TRBV4-1 to TRBJ1-1, with 7 bases that match TRBD1. Per germline, CDR1 MGHRA and CDR2 YSYEKL. The trim removed 5 bases at V and 0 bases at J, leaving 9 bases unmatched. This CDR3 comprises 16 residues. The CDR3 region is CASSARDSGLNTEAFF. CDR3 nucleotide sequence: TGCGCCAGCAGCGCCAGGGACAGCGGATTGAACACTGAAGCTTTCTTT.